This TCR beta chain was captured in a study of early T cells in non-severe SARS-CoV-2 infection. About the research overall: Sequenced bulk RNA came from whole blood that was unsorted, and chains were unpaired. The study, taken as a whole, reports: Matches to VDJdb favored anti-spike CD8 responses and missed private and CD4 specificities.

The TCR library protocol attached unique molecular identifiers to the individual cDNA molecules. Using its own MiXCR run on the 5' RACE reads, TCRdb lists one record per CDR3 protein. The repertoire consists of approximately 31,000 distinct CDR3 sequences, with roughly 5.7% occurring once and the leading ten covering about 5.8%. This clonotype was seen repeatedly, ten times or more. Antigen specificity is unknown. The CDR3 is 16 residues long. V dropped 5 bases and J dropped 2; count of bases not matched to a gene: 7. Germline CDR1 MDHEN, CDR2 SYDVKM. The TCR sequence derives from an adult who was a healthcare worker with PCR-confirmed SARS-CoV-2 infection or an uninfected control (not recorded which). The chain carries TRBV28 and TRBJ1-5; 9 bases map to TRBD1. Source material: whole blood. CDR3 sequence: CASSTGTGMGNQPQHF. For the CDR3, the DNA is TGTGCCAGCAGTACCGGGACAGGGATGGGCAATCAGCCCCAGCATTTT.